This T cell receptor beta chain derives from a study of cytomegalovirus exposure and HLA in healthy donors. The study's findings and limits: Upon later analysis, TCR association rates were observed to vary by HLA locus, being highest for DRB1 and lowest for HLA-C. The study assumed roughly uniform donor sequencing depth for presence/absence analyses.

Between the trimmed V and J ends, which lost 6 bases and 3 bases, there was a span of 12 bases. Germline V gene sequence: CDR1 WSHSY, CDR2 SAAADI. The length of the CDR3 is 13 residues. The PCR was carried out with 60 Vbeta primers and 13 Jbeta primers. Assay: immunoSEQ multiplex PCR; the TCRdb copy retains only in-frame clones and omits some. The table has around 190,000 clones, over 75% seen once; the top ten hold approximately 2%. As to this clone: The antigen remains unidentified.

This clonotype was sampled from a man younger than 35 in good health and CMV-seronegative. The sample taken for sequencing was PBMCs. The V call is TRBV10-2, the J call TRBJ2-7; D perhaps matches TRBD1 (6 bases). The chain's CDR3 is CASSRDTFYEQYF. Here the CDR3 DNA reads TGCGCCAGCAGCCGGGACACTTTCTACGAGCAGTACTTC.